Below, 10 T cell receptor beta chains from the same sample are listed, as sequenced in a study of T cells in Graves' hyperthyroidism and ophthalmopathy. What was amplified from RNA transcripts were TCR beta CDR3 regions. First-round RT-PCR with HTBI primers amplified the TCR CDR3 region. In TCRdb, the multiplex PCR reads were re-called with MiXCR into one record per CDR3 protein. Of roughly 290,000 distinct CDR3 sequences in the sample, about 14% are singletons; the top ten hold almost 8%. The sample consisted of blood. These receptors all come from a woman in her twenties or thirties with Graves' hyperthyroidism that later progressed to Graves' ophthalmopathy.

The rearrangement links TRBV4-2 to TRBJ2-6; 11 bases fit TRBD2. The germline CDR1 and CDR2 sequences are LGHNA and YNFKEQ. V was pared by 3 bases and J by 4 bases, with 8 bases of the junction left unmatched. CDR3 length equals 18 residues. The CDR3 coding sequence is TGTGCCAGCAGCCAGGAAATAGCGGGAGGGTACGGGGCCAACGTCCTGACTTTC. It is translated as CASSQEIAGGYGANVLTF.

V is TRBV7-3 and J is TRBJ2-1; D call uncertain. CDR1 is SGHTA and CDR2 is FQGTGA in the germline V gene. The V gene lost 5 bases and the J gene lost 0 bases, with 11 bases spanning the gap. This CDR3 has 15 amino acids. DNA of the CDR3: TGTGCCAGCAGCCCCTTCGGCGGCTCCTACAATGAGCAGTTCTTC. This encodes CASSPFGGSYNEQFF.

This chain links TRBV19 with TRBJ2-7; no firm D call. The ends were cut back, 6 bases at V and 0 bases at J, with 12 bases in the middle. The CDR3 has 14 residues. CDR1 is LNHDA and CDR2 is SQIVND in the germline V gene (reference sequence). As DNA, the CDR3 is TGTGCCAGTAGAACGGCCTCATCCTCCTACGAGCAGTACTTC. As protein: CASRTASSSYEQYF.

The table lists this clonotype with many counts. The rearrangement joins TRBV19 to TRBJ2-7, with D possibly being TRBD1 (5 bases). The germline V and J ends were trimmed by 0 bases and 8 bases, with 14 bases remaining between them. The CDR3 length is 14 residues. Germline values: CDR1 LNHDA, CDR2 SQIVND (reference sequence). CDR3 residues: CASSIDPGSRQQYF. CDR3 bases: TGTGCCAGTAGTATAGACCCAGGGTCGCGGCAGCAGTACTTC. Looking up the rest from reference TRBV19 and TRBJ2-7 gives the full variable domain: DGGITQSPKYLFRKEGQNVTLSCEQNLNHDAMYWYRQDPGQGLRLIYYSQIVNDFQKGDIAEGYSVSREKKESFPLTVTSAQKNPTAFYLCASSIDPGSRQQYFGPGTRLTVT.

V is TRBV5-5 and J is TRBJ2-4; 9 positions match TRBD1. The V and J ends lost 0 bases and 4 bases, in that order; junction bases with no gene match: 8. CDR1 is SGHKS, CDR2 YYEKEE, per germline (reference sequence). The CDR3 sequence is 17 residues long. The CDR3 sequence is CASSLDLRTGAKNIQYF. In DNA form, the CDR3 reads TGTGCCAGCAGCTTGGATTTGAGGACAGGGGCAAAAAACATTCAGTACTTC.

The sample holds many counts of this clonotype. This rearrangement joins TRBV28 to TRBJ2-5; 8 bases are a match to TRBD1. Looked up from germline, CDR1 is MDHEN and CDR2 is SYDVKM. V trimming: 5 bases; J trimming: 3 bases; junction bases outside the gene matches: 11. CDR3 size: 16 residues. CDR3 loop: CASSPGGAGTEETQYF. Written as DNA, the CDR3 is TGTGCCAGCAGTCCAGGGGGCGCAGGAACGGAAGAGACCCAGTACTTC.

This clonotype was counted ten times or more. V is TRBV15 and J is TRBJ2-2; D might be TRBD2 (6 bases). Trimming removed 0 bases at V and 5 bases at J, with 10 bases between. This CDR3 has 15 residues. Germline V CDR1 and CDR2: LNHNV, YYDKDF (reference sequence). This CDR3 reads CATSRDGGRTGELFF. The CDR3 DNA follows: TGTGCCACCAGCAGAGATGGAGGGCGGACCGGGGAGCTGTTTTTT.

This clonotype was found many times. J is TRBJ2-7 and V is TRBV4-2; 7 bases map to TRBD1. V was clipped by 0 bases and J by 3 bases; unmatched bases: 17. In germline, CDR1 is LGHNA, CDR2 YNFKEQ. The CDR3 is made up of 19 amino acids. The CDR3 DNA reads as TGTGCCAGCAGCCAAGAAGACAACGCCGCCATGGGACAGCTCTACGAGCAGTACTTC. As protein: CASSQEDNAAMGQLYEQYF.

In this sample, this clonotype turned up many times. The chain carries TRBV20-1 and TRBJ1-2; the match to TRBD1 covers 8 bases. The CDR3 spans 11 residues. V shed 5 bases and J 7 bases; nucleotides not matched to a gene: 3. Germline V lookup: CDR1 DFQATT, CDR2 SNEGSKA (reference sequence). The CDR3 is CSAPTGVGYTF. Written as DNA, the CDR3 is TGCAGTGCTCCGACAGGGGTTGGCTACACCTTC.

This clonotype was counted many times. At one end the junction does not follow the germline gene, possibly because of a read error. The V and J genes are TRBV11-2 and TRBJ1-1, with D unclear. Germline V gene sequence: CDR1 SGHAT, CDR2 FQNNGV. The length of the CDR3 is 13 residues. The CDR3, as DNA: TGTGCCAGCAGTTTAGAGTCGGTCACTGAAGCTTTCTTT. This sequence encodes CASSLESVTEAFF.